The entry that follows covers one TCR beta chain sequence. Its antigen is not known. The read ends 3 residues shy of where the CDR3 ends; the end is completed using the germline J gene. Germline V CDR1 and CDR2: SNHLY, FYNNEI. Between the trimmed V and J ends, which lost 6 bases and 0 bases, there was a span of 13 bases. The CDR3 is made up of 15 amino acids. This record comes from a study of T cells in women clearing cervical HPV infection. Study findings and constraints: Cases carried less TRBV6-7 than controls: roughly 0.11% versus 0.16%.

Sequencing used immunoSEQ multiplex PCR; TCRdb keeps in-frame clones, though not all of them. Here the sample table reports more than 45,000 clones. This chain joins TRBV2 and TRBJ2-3, with TRBD2 as a possible D gene (6 bases). This TCR came from a woman between 18 and 70 years old with a cervical HPV16 infection that either progressed to CIN3+ or cleared (not recorded which). Specimen: blood buffy coat. CDR3: CASRFRGRSTDTQYF. CDR3 DNA, as far as it was read: TGTGCCAGCAGATTTCGGGGGAGGAGCACAGATACG.